Below, 6 T cell receptor beta chains from the same sample are listed, as sequenced in a study of cytomegalovirus exposure and HLA in healthy donors. PCR involved 60 Vbeta and 13 Jbeta primers. Assay used: immunoSEQ multiplex PCR; TCRdb lists only in-frame clones, some missing. The sample holds some 100,000 clones; roughly 74% are singletons and the top ten take 2.5% to 3.5%. Sequenced input: PBMCs. All receptors derive from a female donor in good health and CMV-seropositive.

V gene TRBV5-1 combines with J gene TRBJ2-1; 7 nucleotides match TRBD2. CDR1 SGHRS and CDR2 YFSETQ come from the germline V gene. V trimming: 0 bases; J trimming: 2 bases; junction bases outside the gene matches: 2. This CDR3 is built from 15 residues. CDR3 in amino acids: CASSLGAGAYNEQFF. CDR3 coding DNA: TGCGCCAGCAGCTTGGGGGCGGGGGCCTACAATGAGCAGTTCTTC.

The chain uses TRBV6-1 and TRBJ1-2, with TRBD1 identical over 10 bases. After removal of 2 bases from V and 3 bases from J, the junction contained 9 bases not matched to a gene. The CDR3 extends over 17 amino acids. The germline V gene has CDR1 MNHNS and CDR2 SASEGT. The CDR3, as DNA: TGTGCCAGCAGTGAATTTCGGGGACAGGGGTCCTACTATGGCTACACCTTC. Protein: CASSEFRGQGSYYGYTF.

Written as DNA, the CDR3 is TGTGCCATCAGTGAAGGGGAAGGGGGAAAAGCTTTCTTT. It is translated as CAISEGEGGKAFF. This sequence joins TRBV10-3 and TRBJ1-1; a weak D match, TRBD1 (6 bases). The CDR3 length is 13 residues. Germline V gene sequence: CDR1 ENHRY, CDR2 SYGVKD. V dropped 3 bases and J dropped 9 bases, with 14 bases sitting between them.

This chain's CDR3 is CAISEGQSTNEKLFF. The CDR3 nucleotides read TGTGCCATCAGCGAAGGACAGTCAACTAATGAAAAACTGTTTTTT. J is TRBJ1-4 and V is TRBV10-3, with TRBD1 as a possible D gene (6 bases). Trimming cost V 6 bases and J 0 bases, with 11 bases left between them. The CDR3 has 15 residues. The germline CDR1 and CDR2 sequences are ENHRY and SYGVKD.

This chain links TRBV28 with TRBJ2-7; D remains ambiguous. Germline V gene sequence: CDR1 MDHEN, CDR2 SYDVKM. The CDR3 is 11 residues long. The germline V and J ends were trimmed by 6 bases and 4 bases, with 7 bases remaining between them. CDR3 sequence: CASSSLYEQYF. CDR3 in DNA: TGTGCCAGCAGCTCGTTGTACGAGCAGTACTTC.

The chain combines TRBV4-1 with TRBJ2-3; 11 nucleotides match TRBD2. Germline V gene sequence: CDR1 MGHRA, CDR2 YSYEKL. After removal of 6 bases from V and 3 bases from J, the junction contained 8 bases not matched to a gene. The CDR3 covers 16 residues. The CDR3 DNA follows: TGCGCCAGCAGGCTCAAGGGGACTAGCGGTACAGATACGCAGTATTTT. Translation gives CASRLKGTSGTDTQYF.